A single sample gave rise to the 26 T cell receptor beta chains below, sequenced in a study of a mutant IDH1 vaccine in newly diagnosed glioma. No antigen has been identified for these receptors. Sequencing used immunoSEQ multiplex PCR; TCRdb keeps in-frame clones, though not all of them. The sample records over 45,000 clones, about 80% being singletons. This sample's time point: week 5, during vaccination. Vaccine doses each comprised 300 ug of mutant IDH1 20-mer peptide, with topical imiquimod. The material was PBMCs, obtained from a glioma patient whose treatment included an IDH1 peptide vaccine. These receptors were collected from a woman in her forties or fifties with glioma.

This clone was seen once. V gene TRBV5-5 combines with J gene TRBJ2-7; D gene ambiguous. The CDR3 sequence is 15 residues long. Between the trimmed V and J ends, which lost 0 bases and 4 bases, there was a span of 14 bases. From germline, CDR1 is SGHKS and CDR2 YYEKEE (reference sequence). The CDR3 here is CASSLATNTGYEQYF. The CDR3 DNA is TGTGCCAGCAGCTTGGCGACAAATACTGGGTACGAGCAGTACTTC.

The chain employs TRBV10-3 and TRBJ1-1; D is ambiguous. Germline-derived CDR1 and CDR2 are ENHRY and SYGVKD. V was pared by 6 bases and J by 1 base, with 6 bases between. The CDR3 sequence is 12 residues long. In nucleotides, the CDR3 is TGTGCCATCAGAGAGGGGAACACTGAAGCTTTCTTT. Its translation is CAIREGNTEAFF.

The rearrangement joins TRBV29-1 to TRBJ2-1, with TRBD1 matching over 8 bases. V shed 6 bases and J 2 bases; nucleotides not matched to a gene: 6. Germline V gene sequence: CDR1 SQVTM, CDR2 ANQGSEA. The CDR3 spans 14 residues. The DNA of the CDR3 is TGCAGCGTCAATGGACAGGGTACCTACAATGAGCAGTTCTTC. This sequence encodes CSVNGQGTYNEQFF.

The chain carries TRBV4-2 and TRBJ1-5; no reliable D call. This CDR3 comprises 13 residues. Germline CDR1 is LGHNA and CDR2 is YNFKEQ. Trimming took off 0 bases at V and 7 bases at J, with 7 bases between the two ends. The CDR3 bases are TGTGCCAGCAGCCAAGATCTGGGACAGCCCCAGCATTTT. Translating it yields CASSQDLGQPQHF.

The chain links TRBV6-1 to TRBJ1-1, with TRBD1 as a possible D gene (5 bases). This CDR3 spans 13 amino acids. Trimming shortened V by 6 bases and J by 0 bases, and 8 bases separated the two germline ends. Germline CDR1 is MNHNS and CDR2 is SASEGT. The CDR3 nucleotides are TGTGCCAGCAGGGAGACAGTGAACACTGAAGCTTTCTTT. Its translation: CASRETVNTEAFF.

The chain has TRBV27 and TRBJ2-7; 10 nucleotides line up with TRBD2. The germline V gene has CDR1 MNHEY and CDR2 SMNVEV (reference sequence). The length of the CDR3 is 17 residues. After removal of 3 bases from V and 0 bases from J, the junction contained 8 bases not matched to a gene. The CDR3 here is CASSFLAGGPTSYEQYF. Here the CDR3 DNA reads TGTGCCAGCAGTTTTTTAGCGGGGGGTCCTACCTCCTACGAGCAGTACTTC.

The V call is TRBV19, the J call TRBJ2-5; 14 bases match TRBD2. Germline V CDR1 and CDR2: LNHDA, SQIVND (reference sequence). Trimming at V came to 5 bases and at J to 5 bases, leaving 4 bases not matched to a gene. The CDR3 runs to 15 residues. The CDR3 loop is CASSFRTSGGETQYF. Written as DNA, the CDR3 is TGTGCCAGTAGTTTCCGGACTAGCGGGGGGGAGACCCAGTACTTC.

The chain uses TRBV7-9 and TRBJ1-2; D might be TRBD1 (5 bases). Deletions cut 5 bases from V and 0 bases from J, with 16 bases between. Looked up from germline, CDR1 is SEHNR and CDR2 is FQNEAQ (reference sequence). CDR3 size: 16 residues. CDR3 nucleotide sequence: TGTGCCAGCAGCCCCCCCGCAGGGATTACTAACTATGGCTACACCTTC. It specifies CASSPPAGITNYGYTF.

Comment on this clone: One end of the junction varies from germline; a read error may be responsible. CDR3 nucleotides: TGTGCCAGCAGTCTATCAGCAGGGACCAAAACCTACGAGCAGTACTTC. It yields the protein CASSLSAGTKTYEQYF. The genes are TRBV27 and TRBJ2-7; D may correspond to TRBD1 or TRBD2 (5 bases each). Germline V gives CDR1 MNHEY, CDR2 SMNVEV (reference sequence). The CDR3 has 16 amino acids.

This clone appeared once. The chain joins TRBV11-3 to TRBJ1-6; D possibly corresponds to TRBD1 (6 bases). The CDR3 totals 17 residues. CDR1 and CDR2 (germline): SGHNT, YENEEA. Between the trimmed V and J ends, which lost 9 bases and 0 bases, there was a span of 18 bases. The CDR3 nucleotides are TGTGCCAGACCTCAGAGGGGGGTGAGCTCCTATAATTCACCCCTCCACTTT. Its protein is CARPQRGVSSYNSPLHF.

The rearrangement uses TRBV7-9 and TRBJ2-3, with 7 bases identical to TRBD2. Germline CDR1 SEHNR, CDR2 FQNEAQ (reference sequence). The CDR3 has 16 residues. With 4 bases clipped from V and 1 base from J, the junction kept 8 bases outside the gene matches. CDR3 protein: CASSSPQRGGTDTQYF. DNA for the CDR3: TGTGCCAGCAGCTCCCCTCAACGGGGGGGCACAGATACGCAGTATTTT.

This clone has just a few counts. This sequence joins TRBV6-5 and TRBJ1-1; D may be TRBD1 (6 bases). The V end lost 6 bases, the J end lost 5 bases, and 16 bases lay between the germline ends. This CDR3 has 14 residues. The germline V gene has CDR1 MNHEY and CDR2 SVGAGI. The CDR3 DNA sequence: TGTGCCAGCAGACGTACAGGGACGACAACTGAAGCTTTCTTT. Its protein product is CASRRTGTTTEAFF.

The gene calls are TRBV6-5 and TRBJ1-2; TRBD1 is a possible D gene (5 bases). V lost 5 bases and J lost 4, with 14 bases in between. CDR1 is MNHEY, CDR2 SVGAGI, per germline. The CDR3 sequence is 14 residues long. The CDR3 loop reads CASSGTPYPYGYTF. The DNA for the CDR3 is TGTGCCAGCAGTGGGACGCCTTACCCCTATGGCTACACCTTC.

In DNA, the CDR3 is TGTGCCAGCAGCCCAGGGATGAACACTGAAGCTTTCTTT. Protein sequence: CASSPGMNTEAFF. The gene calls are TRBV7-2 and TRBJ1-1; the D gene is possibly TRBD1 (5 bases). The V gene lost 5 bases and the J gene lost 0 bases, with 7 bases spanning the gap. Germline V gives CDR1 SGHTA, CDR2 FQGNSA. This CDR3 spans 13 amino acids. The full variable domain, with the rest looked up from reference TRBV7-2 and TRBJ1-1, is GAGVSQSPSNKVTEKGKDVELRCDPISGHTALYWYRQSLGQGLEFLIYFQGNSAPDKSGLPSDRFSAERTGGSVSTLTIQRTQQEDSAVYLCASSPGMNTEAFFGQGTRLTVV.

V is TRBV27 and J is TRBJ2-7; possibly TRBD1 for D (7 bases). This CDR3 has 16 amino acids. Germline loops: CDR1 MNHEY, CDR2 SMNVEV (reference sequence). V lost 4 bases and J 0 bases, leaving 16 bases between the germline ends. Here the CDR3 DNA reads TGTGCCAGCAGTTCCCCCAGGGGGGCGAGCTCCTACGAGCAGTACTTC. Translated: CASSSPRGASSYEQYF.

The rearrangement uses TRBV5-6 and TRBJ2-5; TRBD1 matches at 7 bases. CDR1 is SGHDT and CDR2 is YYEEEE in the germline V gene. J was trimmed by 1 base and V by 2 bases; bases with no gene match: 2. The CDR3 consists of 14 residues. CDR3 nucleotide sequence: TGTGCCAGCAGCTTTGCAGGGGGCCAAGAGACCCAGTACTTC. Amino acids: CASSFAGGQETQYF.

The genes are TRBV18 and TRBJ1-3, with TRBD1 identical over 12 bases. The J segment lost 2 bases and the V segment lost 4 bases, leaving 6 bases of the junction unmatched. The CDR3 has 17 amino acids. The germline V gene has CDR1 KGHSH and CDR2 LQKENI. The DNA for the CDR3 is TGTGCCAGCTCACAAAAGGGACAGGGGGCAGCTGGAAACACCATATATTTT. Translated, it gives CASSQKGQGAAGNTIYF.

This clone was seen a few times. The rearrangement links TRBV30 to TRBJ1-5; 7 positions match TRBD1. Trimming took 5 bases from V and 0 from J; bases not matched to a gene: 1. Germline lookup yields CDR1 GTSNPN and CDR2 SVGIG (reference sequence). There are 13 residues in the CDR3. The CDR3 reads CAWDRDSNQPQHF. The CDR3 nucleotides are TGTGCCTGGGACAGGGATAGCAATCAGCCCCAGCATTTT.

The rearrangement uses TRBV5-1 and TRBJ1-4, with 7 bases aligning to TRBD1. The CDR3 runs to 14 residues. Germline V gene lookup returns CDR1 SGHRS and CDR2 YFSETQ. V lost 0 bases to trimming and J lost 6 bases; unmatched junction nucleotides: 2. The CDR3 spells CASSLDRGHEKLFF. The DNA of the CDR3 is TGCGCCAGCAGCTTGGACAGGGGCCATGAAAAACTGTTTTTT.

This sequence joins TRBV5-3 and TRBJ1-1, with D tentatively TRBD1 (5 bases). TRBV5-3 is designated an ORF whose function remains uncertain. This CDR3 comprises 15 residues. Trimming pared 0 bases from V and 1 base from J, leaving 10 bases between. DNA for the CDR3: TGTGCCAGAAGCTTGGCCGGGACGCAGAACACTGAAGCTTTCTTT. It is translated as CARSLAGTQNTEAFF.

The gene calls are TRBV30 and TRBJ2-7; D remains unclear. V dropped 2 bases and J dropped 2 bases, with 10 bases sitting between them. The CDR3 is 13 amino acids. Germline CDR1 GTSNPN, CDR2 SVGIG (reference sequence). The DNA for the CDR3 is TGTGCCTGGAGTAGCCCCCCGCCCTACGAGCAGTACTTC. It codes for CAWSSPPPYEQYF.

This clone was detected only once. V usage is TRBV7-3 and J usage is TRBJ1-1; no clear D. Germline V gives CDR1 SGHTA, CDR2 FQGTGA. V was cut by 2 bases and J by 0 bases, with 7 bases left in between. The CDR3 length is 14 residues. The CDR3 sequence is CASSLDGMNTEAFF. The CDR3 DNA reads TGTGCCAGCAGCTTAGACGGTATGAACACTGAAGCTTTCTTT.

This chain links TRBV7-8 with TRBJ1-2; D remains unclear. Trimming cost V 4 bases and J 1 base, with 13 bases left between them. The V gene's germline CDR1 is SGHVS and CDR2 FQNEAQ. The CDR3 totals 15 residues. The CDR3 loop reads CASSSREELNYGYTF. In DNA form, the CDR3 reads TGTGCCAGCAGCTCTCGGGAAGAGCTTAACTATGGCTACACCTTC.

The chain links TRBV30 to TRBJ1-5; D gene ambiguous. Trimming took off 2 bases at V and 4 bases at J, with 6 bases between the two ends. Germline V gives CDR1 GTSNPN, CDR2 SVGIG (reference sequence). The length of the CDR3 is 12 residues. Here the CDR3 DNA reads TGTGCCTGGAGTCTACAGAATCAGCCCCAGCATTTT. This translates into CAWSLQNQPQHF.

In this sample, this clone turned up a few times. The chain employs TRBV19 and TRBJ1-5, with 10 positions matching TRBD1. From germline, CDR1 is LNHDA and CDR2 SQIVND (reference sequence). J lost 2 bases, V lost 6 bases, and 4 bases had no gene match. The CDR3 spans 15 residues. CDR3 loop: CASRGQGRGNQPQHF. CDR3 nucleotide sequence: TGTGCCAGTAGGGGACAGGGGCGAGGCAATCAGCCCCAGCATTTT.

The V gene is TRBV4-1, the J gene TRBJ1-1; D might be TRBD1 (5 bases). The germline V and J ends were trimmed by 1 base and 2 bases, with 11 bases remaining between them. The CDR3 has 15 amino acids. Germline V gene sequence: CDR1 MGHRA, CDR2 YSYEKL. CDR3 in DNA: TGCGCCAGCAGCCAAGTGGCAGGGCTAAACACTGAAGCTTTCTTT. Protein product: CASSQVAGLNTEAFF.